This T cell receptor beta chain was recorded in a study of blood T cell repertoires in COVID-19. Study overall: The samples span acute and convalescent COVID-19 from the United States, Italy and Spain.

Seattle patients were enrolled during active infection and followed longitudinally. CDR3 length equals 13 residues. V gave up 4 bases and J gave up 8 bases, with 15 bases separating them. Germline loops: CDR1 SGHRS, CDR2 YFSETQ. This clone was picked up one time. Per the original methods: Reference gene primer amplification gave nucleated cell count estimates. Sequencing used immunoSEQ multiplex PCR; TCRdb keeps in-frame clones, though not all of them. Clonal size and the V and J genes are those of that table, whereas D and trimming came from the DNA. This table has about 480,000 clones, roughly 88% appearing once.

The chain recombines TRBV5-1 with TRBJ1-2; maybe TRBD1 (5 bases). The source is a woman between 50 and 59 years old with COVID-19, enrolled during active disease. The sequencing sample was made of peripheral blood. CDR3 residues: CASSPGMEGGYTF. The DNA for the CDR3 is TGCGCCAGCAGCCCAGGCATGGAGGGGGGCTACACCTTC.